This is a list of T cell receptor beta chains from one sample in a study of T cells in Graves' hyperthyroidism and ophthalmopathy. Each CDR3 protein is one row after TCRdb ran MiXCR on the multiplex PCR reads. The data show about 280,000 distinct CDR3 sequences, around 25% seen once. The material sequenced was blood. The receptors come from a man aged 40-50 years with Graves' hyperthyroidism that later progressed to Graves' ophthalmopathy. CDR3s include the opening cysteine and the closing phenylalanine or tryptophan. Each record gives: D gene, clone size, J gene, V gene, CDR3 DNA, CDR3 protein. The D gene is left open where the match is weak. The size of a clone is reported for some rows only, either as once, few or many, or as a class for expanded clones.

d_gene: NA
abundance: many
j_gene: TRBJ2-5
v_gene: TRBV18
CDR3nt: TGTGCCAGCTCACCGGCTGGGGTAGAGACCCAGTACTTC
CDR3aa: CASSPAGVETQYF

d_gene: NA
abundance: many
j_gene: TRBJ2-2
v_gene: TRBV19
CDR3nt: TGTGCCAGTAGTATAGAGGGTCGCAACACCGGGGAGCTGTTTTTT
CDR3aa: CASSIEGRNTGELFF

d_gene: NA
abundance: NA
j_gene: TRBJ1-2
v_gene: TRBV30
CDR3nt: TGTGCCTGGAGCCTTACCCGGTCAGCCCGGGGCTATGGCTACACCTTC
CDR3aa: CAWSLTRSARGYGYTF

d_gene: NA
abundance: many
j_gene: TRBJ2-7
v_gene: TRBV20-1
CDR3nt: TGCAGTGCTAGAGAGTCCTACCAACCACCCTACGAGCAGTACTTC
CDR3aa: CSARESYQPPYEQYF

d_gene: TRBD2
abundance: few
j_gene: TRBJ2-5
v_gene: TRBV6-2/TRBV6-3
CDR3nt: TGTGCCAGCAGTTACGCCCCGACTAGCGGAGGACTACCCCAAGAGACCCAGTACTTC
CDR3aa: CASSYAPTSGGLPQETQYF

d_gene: NA
abundance: many
j_gene: TRBJ1-5
v_gene: TRBV20-1
CDR3nt: TGCAGTGCTAATACAGGGACACGGCCCCAGCATTTT
CDR3aa: CSANTGTRPQHF

d_gene: TRBD1
abundance: few
j_gene: TRBJ2-7
v_gene: TRBV6-1
CDR3nt: TGTGCCAGCTACGAGACAGGGATTTACGAGCAGTACTTC
CDR3aa: CASYETGIYEQYF

d_gene: NA
abundance: many
j_gene: TRBJ2-7
v_gene: TRBV29-1
CDR3nt: TGCAGCGTTGTTGGGGCGGTCGGCCACTACGAGCAGTACTTC
CDR3aa: CSVVGAVGHYEQYF

d_gene: NA
abundance: many
j_gene: TRBJ2-5
v_gene: TRBV5-1
CDR3nt: TGCGCCAGCAGCAATCAGGAGGGAGGAGAGACCCAGTACTTC
CDR3aa: CASSNQEGGETQYF

d_gene: NA
abundance: NA
j_gene: TRBJ2-7
v_gene: TRBV29-1
CDR3nt: TGCAGCGTGGTCCCCGGAGCAGGGCCGTCCTACGAGCAGTACTTC
CDR3aa: CSVVPGAGPSYEQYF

d_gene: NA
abundance: NA
j_gene: TRBJ1-1
v_gene: TRBV6-2/TRBV6-3
CDR3nt: TGTGCCAGCAGTACACCGACAGTCTTGAACACTGAAGCTTTCTTT
CDR3aa: CASSTPTVLNTEAFF

d_gene: NA
abundance: many
j_gene: TRBJ1-5
v_gene: TRBV15
CDR3nt: TGTGCCACCAGCAGAGATAGGTGGGGCAATCAGCCCCAGCATTTT
CDR3aa: CATSRDRWGNQPQHF

d_gene: NA
abundance: many
j_gene: TRBJ1-2
v_gene: TRBV7-9
CDR3nt: TGTGCCAGCAGCTACCTGACTAACTATGGCTACACCTTC
CDR3aa: CASSYLTNYGYTF

d_gene: TRBD2
abundance: NA
j_gene: TRBJ2-7
v_gene: TRBV11-2
CDR3nt: TGTGCCAGCAGCTTTGGAGCGGGAGGGGGCTACGAGCAGTACTTC
CDR3aa: CASSFGAGGGYEQYF

d_gene: NA
abundance: many
j_gene: TRBJ1-5
v_gene: TRBV6-5
CDR3nt: TGTGCCAGCAGTTACCGTCTCAATCAGCCCCAGCATTTT
CDR3aa: CASSYRLNQPQHF

d_gene: NA
abundance: NA
j_gene: TRBJ1-2
v_gene: TRBV11-2
CDR3nt: TGTGCCAGCAGCTCATCGACGGCGGCGGGCTACACCTTC
CDR3aa: CASSSSTAAGYTF

d_gene: NA
abundance: NA
j_gene: TRBJ2-7
v_gene: TRBV5-1
CDR3nt: TGCGCCAGCACCGCGCAGGGGACCGAGCAGTACTTC
CDR3aa: CASTAQGTEQYF

d_gene: NA
abundance: once
j_gene: TRBJ2-2
v_gene: TRBV28
CDR3nt: TGTGCCAGCAGTTTATCCGCCGCAACCGGGGAGCTGTTTTTT
CDR3aa: CASSLSAATGELFF

d_gene: NA
abundance: NA
j_gene: TRBJ2-5
v_gene: TRBV6-2/TRBV6-3
CDR3nt: TGTGCCAGCAGCCCTTATCGACAGCAAGAGACCCAGTACTTC
CDR3aa: CASSPYRQQETQYF

d_gene: TRBD1
abundance: many
j_gene: TRBJ1-1
v_gene: TRBV7-9
CDR3nt: TGTGCCAGCAGCGGATGGACAGGGGGAAACACTGAAGCTTTCTTT
CDR3aa: CASSGWTGGNTEAFF

d_gene: TRBD1
abundance: NA
j_gene: TRBJ1-5
v_gene: TRBV27
CDR3nt: TGTGCCAGCAGTGCCGGACAGGGAAAGAATCAGCCCCAGCATTTT
CDR3aa: CASSAGQGKNQPQHF

d_gene: TRBD2
abundance: many
j_gene: TRBJ2-7
v_gene: TRBV20-1
CDR3nt: TGCAGTGCTAGAGACGATTCAGCGGGAGATTCCTACGAGCAGTACTTC
CDR3aa: CSARDDSAGDSYEQYF

d_gene: TRBD1
abundance: NA
j_gene: TRBJ2-5
v_gene: TRBV20-1
CDR3nt: TGCAGTGCTCCCCGGACAGGGTGGGATGAGGAGACCCAGTACTTC
CDR3aa: CSAPRTGWDEETQYF

d_gene: NA
abundance: many
j_gene: TRBJ2-7
v_gene: TRBV30
CDR3nt: TGTGCCTGGACCGAGATCCCGGGACTCCCGAGCTCCTACGAGCAGTACTTC
CDR3aa: CAWTEIPGLPSSYEQYF

d_gene: NA
abundance: NA
j_gene: TRBJ1-3
v_gene: TRBV9
CDR3nt: TGTGCCAGCAGTGGGTGGGCCCTCTCTGGAAACACCATATATTTT
CDR3aa: CASSGWALSGNTIYF

d_gene: NA
abundance: NA
j_gene: TRBJ1-1
v_gene: TRBV6-2/TRBV6-3
CDR3nt: TGTGCCAGCAGTCCCTCCGCCGGGGGGACTGAAGCTTTCTTT
CDR3aa: CASSPSAGGTEAFF

d_gene: TRBD2
abundance: many
j_gene: TRBJ2-5
v_gene: TRBV20-1
CDR3nt: TGCAGTGCGGCCCTGACTAGCGGGATCTCGGAGACCCAGTACTTC
CDR3aa: CSAALTSGISETQYF

d_gene: TRBD2
abundance: many
j_gene: TRBJ2-2
v_gene: TRBV6-1
CDR3nt: TGTGCCAGCCGGGGAGCGGGAGGGCCCGGGGAGCTGTTTTTT
CDR3aa: CASRGAGGPGELFF

d_gene: NA
abundance: many
j_gene: TRBJ2-7
v_gene: TRBV6-1
CDR3nt: TGTGCCAGCAGTCCTCACGGGCAGGGGAGCTCCTACGAGCAGTACTTC
CDR3aa: CASSPHGQGSSYEQYF

d_gene: NA
abundance: many
j_gene: TRBJ1-1
v_gene: TRBV29-1
CDR3nt: TGCAGCGTTGTTAGAACACTCATGAACACTGAAGCTTTCTTT
CDR3aa: CSVVRTLMNTEAFF

d_gene: NA
abundance: NA
j_gene: TRBJ1-2
v_gene: TRBV7-2
CDR3nt: TGTGCCAGCAGCCCGCGGACGCAGGATGGCTACACCTTC
CDR3aa: CASSPRTQDGYTF

d_gene: NA
abundance: many
j_gene: TRBJ1-2
v_gene: TRBV20-1
CDR3nt: TGCAGTGCTAGAGTGTGGTGGGCCGATGGCTACACCTTC
CDR3aa: CSARVWWADGYTF

d_gene: NA
abundance: many
j_gene: TRBJ1-1
v_gene: TRBV5-8
CDR3nt: TGTGCCAGCAGCTGGCAGGGCGACACTGAAGCTTTCTTT
CDR3aa: CASSWQGDTEAFF